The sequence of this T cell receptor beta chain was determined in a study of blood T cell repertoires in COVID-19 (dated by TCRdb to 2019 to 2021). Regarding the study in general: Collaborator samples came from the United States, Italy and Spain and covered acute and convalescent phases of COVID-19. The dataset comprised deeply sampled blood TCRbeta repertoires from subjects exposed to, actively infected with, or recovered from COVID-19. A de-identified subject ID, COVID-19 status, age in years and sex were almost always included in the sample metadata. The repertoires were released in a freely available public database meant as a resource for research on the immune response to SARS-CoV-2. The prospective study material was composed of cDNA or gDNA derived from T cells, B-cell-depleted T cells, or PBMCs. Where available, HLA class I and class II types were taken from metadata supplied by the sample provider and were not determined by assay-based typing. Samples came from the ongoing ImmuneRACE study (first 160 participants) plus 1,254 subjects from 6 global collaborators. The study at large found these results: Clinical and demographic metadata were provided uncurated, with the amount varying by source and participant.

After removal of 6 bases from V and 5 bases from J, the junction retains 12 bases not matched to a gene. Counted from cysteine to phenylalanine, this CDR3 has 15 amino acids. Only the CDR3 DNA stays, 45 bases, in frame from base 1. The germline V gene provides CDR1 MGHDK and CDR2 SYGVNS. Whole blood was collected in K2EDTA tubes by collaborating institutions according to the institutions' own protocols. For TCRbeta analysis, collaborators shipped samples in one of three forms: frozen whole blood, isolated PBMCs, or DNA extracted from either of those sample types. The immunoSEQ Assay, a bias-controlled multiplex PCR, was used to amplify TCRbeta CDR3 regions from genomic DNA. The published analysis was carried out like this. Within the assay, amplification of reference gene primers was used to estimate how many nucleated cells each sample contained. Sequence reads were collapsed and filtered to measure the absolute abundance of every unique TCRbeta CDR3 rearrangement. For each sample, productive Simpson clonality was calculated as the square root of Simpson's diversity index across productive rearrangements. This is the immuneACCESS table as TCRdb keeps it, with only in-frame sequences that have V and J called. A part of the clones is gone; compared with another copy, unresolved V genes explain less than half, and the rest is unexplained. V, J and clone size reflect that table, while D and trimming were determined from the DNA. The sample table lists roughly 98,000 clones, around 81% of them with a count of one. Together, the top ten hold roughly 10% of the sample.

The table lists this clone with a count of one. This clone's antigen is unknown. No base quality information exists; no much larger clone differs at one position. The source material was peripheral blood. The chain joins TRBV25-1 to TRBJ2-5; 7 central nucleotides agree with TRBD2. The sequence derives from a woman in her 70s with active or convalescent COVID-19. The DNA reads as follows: TGTGCCAGCAGCTCTCTGGGGGGGTCCGTGGAGACCCAGTACTTC. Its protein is CASSSLGGSVETQYF.